The 27 T cell receptor beta chains listed next were all sequenced from one sample in a study of siplizumab effects on memory and regulatory T cells. TCRdb keeps only in-frame clones here, not all; method: immunoSEQ multiplex PCR. The table includes fewer than 60,000 clones, roughly 92% detected once. Specimen: CD8+ T cells sorted from blood. The receptor source for this set is a human donor in good health.

The rearrangement joins TRBV7-8 to TRBJ2-7; 9 bases agree with TRBD1. Germline loops: CDR1 SGHVS, CDR2 FQNEAQ. V lost 5 bases to trimming and J lost 5 bases; unmatched junction nucleotides: 7. The CDR3 covers 14 residues. The CDR3: CASSPTGGRDEQYF. CDR3 sequence (DNA): TGTGCCAGCAGCCCTACAGGGGGCCGGGACGAGCAGTACTTC.

V and J are TRBV7-9 and TRBJ2-1, with 8 bases matching TRBD2. Germline trimming cut 1 base from V and 4 bases from J; bases unmatched to any gene: 6. This CDR3 has 16 amino acids. Germline CDR1 and CDR2: SEHNR and FQNEAQ (reference sequence). CDR3 sequence reads: CASSLEGGRHYNEQFF. The CDR3 DNA sequence: TGTGCCAGCAGCTTAGAGGGCGGGAGGCATTACAATGAGCAGTTCTTC.

V usage is TRBV6-1 and J usage is TRBJ2-5; 7 positions match TRBD2. The DNA end is a closer match to TRBJ2-7, so the J assignment may be wrong. This CDR3 contains 13 residues. Germline V gives CDR1 MNHNS, CDR2 SASEGT. The DNA of the CDR3 is TGTGCCAGCTGCGGGGAGGGCCCCTACGAGCAGTACTTC. As protein: CASCGEGPYEQYF.

The J gene is TRBJ2-3, the V gene TRBV28; TRBD2 aligns across 8 bases. V lost 7 bases, J lost 5 bases, and 20 bases stayed unmatched. The CDR3 has 18 residues. Germline V gene lookup returns CDR1 MDHEN and CDR2 SYDVKM. The CDR3 is CASMTWAPSGSLKDTQYF. The CDR3 DNA reads TGTGCCAGCATGACATGGGCTCCCAGCGGGAGCCTGAAAGATACGCAGTATTTT.

Here the CDR3 reads CASSPVSPSHSNEQFF. The CDR3 DNA follows: TGTGCCAGCAGTCCCGTAAGCCCGTCACATAGCAATGAGCAGTTCTTC. V usage is TRBV28 and J usage is TRBJ2-1; D remains ambiguous. With 5 bases removed from V and 6 bases from J, the gap between germline ends came to 20 bases. Germline-derived CDR1 and CDR2 are MDHEN and SYDVKM. The CDR3 has 16 residues.

This rearrangement joins TRBV9 to TRBJ2-3, with 7 bases fitting TRBD2. V shed 2 bases, J shed 2 bases, and the junction held 5 bases outside the gene matches. CDR3 length: 15 amino acids. CDR1 is SGDLS and CDR2 is YYNGEE in the germline V gene. The CDR3 loop reads CASSVSGGSTDTQYF. As DNA, the CDR3 is TGTGCCAGCAGCGTTTCGGGGGGATCCACAGATACGCAGTATTTT.

The rearrangement joins TRBV27 to TRBJ2-7; 9 nucleotides match TRBD1. Trimming took 5 bases from V and 5 from J; bases not matched to a gene: 7. This CDR3 has 14 residues. Germline CDR1 MNHEY, CDR2 SMNVEV (reference sequence). Here the CDR3 DNA reads TGTGCCAGCAGTAGCGGGACAGGGTACAACGAGCAGTACTTC. Translated, it gives CASSSGTGYNEQYF.

This clone has only a few counts. The rearrangement links TRBV5-1 to TRBJ1-6; tentatively, D is TRBD1 (6 bases). This CDR3 has 17 residues. Per germline, CDR1 SGHRS and CDR2 YFSETQ. V was cut by 5 bases and J by 1 base, with 16 bases left in between. DNA for the CDR3: TGCGCCAGCAGGGCGGACAGCAGACGGTCCTATAATTCACCCCTCCACTTT. Encoded protein: CASRADSRRSYNSPLHF.

V is TRBV30 and J is TRBJ1-5, with TRBD1 as a possible D gene (6 bases). Trimming took 1 base from V and 11 from J, leaving 18 bases between them. CDR1 and CDR2 from the germline V gene are GTSNPN and SVGIG (reference sequence). CDR3 length: 14 amino acids. Here the CDR3 reads CAWSAPDSHRTQHF. The CDR3 coding sequence is TGTGCCTGGAGTGCACCGGACAGCCATAGAACCCAGCATTTT.

The chain is built from TRBV28 and TRBJ1-3; D is unclear. This CDR3 region has 14 residues. Per germline, CDR1 MDHEN and CDR2 SYDVKM. V lost 3 bases, J lost 5 bases, and 11 bases lay in between. The CDR3 spells CASSLGLSRNTIYF. The CDR3 DNA is TGTGCCAGCAGTTTGGGTCTATCGAGAAACACCATATATTTT.

The chain is built from TRBV13 and TRBJ2-1; D possibly corresponds to TRBD1 (6 bases). The CDR3 has 17 residues. V lost 5 bases and J 0 bases, leaving 17 bases between the germline ends. The germline CDR1 and CDR2 sequences are PRHDT and FYEKMQ (reference sequence). The CDR3, as DNA: TGTGCCAGCAGCGAACTAACAGGGTGGAGCTCCTACAATGAGCAGTTCTTC. Its protein is CASSELTGWSSYNEQFF.

The V gene is TRBV15, the J gene TRBJ2-7, with D possibly TRBD1 on 6 matching bases. The CDR3 covers 13 residues. CDR1 is LNHNV and CDR2 is YYDKDF in the germline V gene (reference sequence). With 1 base removed from V and 6 bases from J, the gap between germline ends came to 10 bases. The CDR3 DNA reads TGTGCCACCAGCAGAGGCCCAGGGGCCGAGCAGTACTTC. It yields the protein CATSRGPGAEQYF. Using reference TRBV15 and TRBJ2-7 for the parts outside the CDR3, the full variable domain is DAMVIQNPRYQVTQFGKPVTLSCSQTLNHNVMYWYQQKSSQAPKLLFHYYDKDFNNEADTPDNFQSRRPNTSFCFLDIRSPGLGDTAMYLCATSRGPGAEQYFGPGTRLTVT.

The J gene is TRBJ2-3, the V gene TRBV2; 9 bases match TRBD2. V dropped 4 bases and J dropped 4; count of bases not matched to a gene: 9. This CDR3 region has 16 residues. Per the germline V gene, CDR1 is SNHLY and CDR2 is FYNNEI. The CDR3 spells CASSVVSREGPDTQYF. The CDR3, as DNA: TGTGCCAGCAGTGTGGTCTCGCGGGAGGGGCCAGATACGCAGTATTTT.

V usage is TRBV6-6 and J usage is TRBJ2-7, with D uncertain. This CDR3 has 12 residues. Germline assignment: CDR1 MNHNY and CDR2 SVGAGI (reference sequence). Deletions cut 8 bases from V and 1 base from J, with 9 bases between. The CDR3 reads CASGPVSYEQYF. The CDR3 DNA sequence: TGTGCCAGCGGGCCGGTTTCCTACGAGCAGTACTTC.

The chain carries TRBV4-2 and TRBJ2-1; 7 positions agree with TRBD2. The germline CDR1 and CDR2 sequences are LGHNA and YNFKEQ. This CDR3 is 15 amino acids long. V shed 4 bases, J shed 5 bases, and the junction held 8 bases outside the gene matches. The CDR3 nucleotides read TGTGCCAGCAGCCCTCACCGGGACTATGACAATGAGCAGTTCTTC. Protein: CASSPHRDYDNEQFF.

The J gene is TRBJ1-1, the V gene TRBV5-1; a weak D match, TRBD1 (5 bases). CDR3 size: 15 residues. The V and J ends lost 0 bases and 3 bases respectively, with 12 bases between them. CDR1 and CDR2 (germline): SGHRS, YFSETQ. CDR3 bases: TGCGCCAGCAGCTTGGTGAGGGGTGGGGACACTGAAGCTTTCTTT. This sequence encodes CASSLVRGGDTEAFF.

The chain combines TRBV29-1 with TRBJ1-1; D not resolved. The ends were cut back, 4 bases at V and 5 bases at J, with 8 bases in the middle. Per the germline V gene, CDR1 is SQVTM and CDR2 is ANQGSEA. The CDR3 is 11 residues long. The CDR3 protein is CSVVGETEAFF. The CDR3 nucleotides read TGCAGCGTTGTTGGAGAAACTGAAGCTTTCTTT.

This clone was detected once. The chain has TRBV10-3 and TRBJ2-3; D is unclear. With 0 bases removed from V and 4 bases from J, the gap between germline ends came to 5 bases. In germline, CDR1 is ENHRY, CDR2 SYGVKD. The CDR3 covers 13 residues. The CDR3 protein is CAISESGADTQYF. CDR3 in DNA: TGTGCCATCAGTGAGTCTGGGGCAGATACGCAGTATTTT.

The chain joins TRBV10-3 to TRBJ2-2, with D unclear. Trimming removed 5 bases at V and 4 bases at J, with 14 bases between. This CDR3 spans 15 amino acids. CDR1 is ENHRY, CDR2 SYGVKD, per germline. The CDR3 nucleotides are TGTGCCATCAGTCTTCCCGTCTGGGGCACCGGGGAGCTGTTTTTT. Encoded protein: CAISLPVWGTGELFF.

This clone has a single count. The rearrangement uses TRBV16 and TRBJ2-5, with a weak D call TRBD1 (6 bases). This CDR3 has 16 amino acids. V was cut by 4 bases and J by 5 bases, with 20 bases left in between. Germline V lookup: CDR1 KGHSY, CDR2 FQNENV. The CDR3, as DNA: TGTGCCAGCAGCCCGACGTACAGGGACGGTGTGGAGACCCAGTACTTC. It codes for CASSPTYRDGVETQYF.

V is TRBV5-6 and J is TRBJ2-1; TRBD2 agrees at 7 bases. The CDR3 extends over 15 amino acids. V shed 2 bases and J 7 bases; nucleotides not matched to a gene: 9. Germline V gene lookup returns CDR1 SGHDT and CDR2 YYEEEE. CDR3 amino acids: CASSFVGSSGNEQFF. The CDR3 region has the DNA TGTGCCAGCAGCTTCGTTGGTTCTAGCGGAAATGAGCAGTTCTTC.

This sequence joins TRBV30 and TRBJ2-7; D perhaps matches TRBD1 (5 bases). Germline V gene sequence: CDR1 GTSNPN, CDR2 SVGIG (reference sequence). The CDR3 length is 12 residues. V dropped 3 bases and J dropped 4 bases, with 10 bases sitting between them. CDR3 sequence reads: CAWRVRAYEQYF. The CDR3 DNA follows: TGTGCCTGGAGGGTCAGGGCTTACGAGCAGTACTTC. The complete variable domain, with remaining parts taken from reference TRBV30 and TRBJ2-7, reads SQTIHQWPATLVQPVGSPLSLECTVEGTSNPNLYWYRQAAGRGLQLLFYSVGIGQISSEVPQNLSASRPQDRQFILSSKKLLLSDSGFYLCAWRVRAYEQYFGPGTRLTVT.

This clone was detected only a few times. This chain uses TRBV27 with TRBJ2-7; a weak D match, TRBD2 (5 bases). Per the germline V gene, CDR1 is MNHEY and CDR2 is SMNVEV (reference sequence). The CDR3 contains 14 residues. The V gene lost 7 bases and the J gene lost 2 bases, with 15 bases spanning the gap. CDR3 nucleotide sequence: TGTGCCAGCATGCAATGGGAGCCAGCCTACGAGCAGTACTTC. Protein: CASMQWEPAYEQYF.

The chain carries TRBV4-1 and TRBJ2-5, with D unresolved. Germline values: CDR1 MGHRA, CDR2 YSYEKL. The CDR3 runs 13 residues. Between the trimmed V and J ends, which lost 4 bases and 8 bases, there was a span of 14 bases. For the CDR3, the DNA is TGCGCCAGCAGCCCCCCGGGTGCCGCCACCCAGTACTTC. Residues: CASSPPGAATQYF.

This clone is labeled as medium-sized. The chain links TRBV6-1 to TRBJ2-7; 8 bases match TRBD2. V gave up 5 bases and J gave up 3 bases; unmatched junction bases: 3. In germline, CDR1 is MNHNS, CDR2 SASEGT. This CDR3 spans 13 amino acids. The CDR3 nucleotides are TGTGCCAGCAGTACAACTAGCGGCTACGAGCAGTACTTC. This translates into CASSTTSGYEQYF.

J is TRBJ1-1 and V is TRBV27, with a possible D match to TRBD1 (5 bases). CDR3 length: 13 residues. Trimming stripped 6 bases from V and 7 bases from J, with 15 bases between. CDR1 and CDR2 from the germline V gene are MNHEY and SMNVEV (reference sequence). The CDR3 coding sequence is TGTGCCAGCAGGATTGGGGGGTCGGGTGAAGCTTTCTTT. It encodes CASRIGGSGEAFF.

V gene TRBV5-6 combines with J gene TRBJ1-1, with 7 bases fitting TRBD1. The CDR3 runs to 13 residues. Germline CDR1 is SGHDT and CDR2 is YYEEEE. V was clipped by 5 bases and J by 7 bases; unmatched bases: 8. DNA for the CDR3: TGTGCCAGCAGACCGGGACAGACAGTTGAAGCTTTCTTT. This encodes CASRPGQTVEAFF. Together with reference TRBV5-6 and TRBJ1-1, the CDR3 gives the full variable domain: DAGVTQSPTHLIKTRGQQVTLRCSPKSGHDTVSWYQQALGQGPQFIFQYYEEEERQRGNFPDRFSGHQFPNYSSELNVNALLLGDSALYLCASRPGQTVEAFFGQGTRLTVV.